These 3 T cell receptor beta chains share one sample of origin, sequenced in a study of blood T cell repertoires in COVID-19 (dated by TCRdb to between 2020 and 2021). The library was prepared using the immunoSEQ multiplex PCR assay. TCRdb re-hosts the immuneACCESS table, in-frame sequences only. Its copies lack some clones; in the studies checked, an unresolved V gene accounts for under half of them, and the cause for the rest is not known. The sample has around 1,900 clones on record, roughly 71% of them singletons. The ten largest clones represent approximately 24% of the sample. Material for sequencing was peripheral blood. The receptors here all came from a man between 65 and 80 years old with active COVID-19.

This clone was seen just once. The CDR3 reads CASSTSGTREREEQFF. The CDR3 region has the DNA TGTGCCAGCAGCACTTCCGGGACTCGAGAGCGGGAGGAGCAGTTCTTC. The rearrangement uses TRBV7-9 and TRBJ2-1; TRBD2 aligns across 8 bases. The germline gives CDR1 SEHNR, CDR2 FQNEAQ (reference sequence). V shed 5 bases, J shed 10 bases, and the junction held 16 bases outside the gene matches. This CDR3 contains 16 residues.

This clone has a single count. For the CDR3, the DNA is TGTGCCAGCAGTGACTCCTGGGGCCTAAACACCGGGGAGCTGTTTTTT. Residues: CASSDSWGLNTGELFF. This rearrangement joins TRBV2 to TRBJ2-2; a possible D gene is TRBD1 (5 bases). CDR3 length: 16 residues. V lost 3 bases, J lost 2 bases, and 13 bases lay in between. Germline V gene lookup returns CDR1 SNHLY and CDR2 FYNNEI.

This clone was counted only a few times. The chain couples TRBV4-2 to TRBJ2-1; D is perhaps TRBD1 (5 bases). The V and J ends lost 4 bases and 0 bases respectively, with 19 bases between them. CDR3 length: 18 amino acids. Germline values: CDR1 LGHNA, CDR2 YNFKEQ. CDR3 in DNA: TGTGCCAGCAGCCCGCCCCAGGGTCGGTCCCGCTCCTACAATGAGCAGTTCTTC. Translated, it gives CASSPPQGRSRSYNEQFF.